This passage covers 19 T cell receptor beta chains from one sample sequenced in a study of blood T cell repertoires in COVID-19. Sequenced by immunoSEQ multiplex PCR; TCRdb stores in-frame clones only, minus some. Here the sample spans about 290,000 clones, around four fifths being singletons. The sample taken for sequencing was peripheral blood. The source is a woman between 45 and 60 years old with active or convalescent COVID-19.

The chain is built from TRBV6-5 and TRBJ1-3; no clear D gene. This CDR3 has 15 amino acids. The germline V gene encodes CDR1 MNHEY and CDR2 SVGAGI. V was pared by 6 bases and J by 0 bases, with 12 bases between. The CDR3 region has the DNA TGTGCCAGCAGGGGCGCAGATCTCTCTGGAAACACCATATATTTT. Translating it yields CASRGADLSGNTIYF.

The V gene is TRBV6-2 or TRBV6-3, the J gene TRBJ2-7; TRBD1 matches 8 bases. Germline V gene data show CDR1 as MNHEY and CDR2 as SVGEGT. V shed 4 bases and J 2 bases; nucleotides not matched to a gene: 1. CDR3 length: 13 residues. The DNA of the CDR3 is TGTGCCAGCAGTTGGGGACAGGCCTACGAGCAGTACTTC. Translation gives CASSWGQAYEQYF.

CDR3 nucleotides: TGCGCCAGCAGCCCGACCCCCGTCGGGGGAAGCACAGATACGCAGTATTTT. This gives the protein CASSPTPVGGSTDTQYF. The chain is built from TRBV4-1 and TRBJ2-3; perhaps TRBD2 as D (6 bases). V lost 4 bases and J 0 bases, leaving 17 bases between the germline ends. Germline values: CDR1 MGHRA, CDR2 YSYEKL. The CDR3 has 17 amino acids.

The genes are TRBV18 and TRBJ1-4; D might be TRBD1 (6 bases). V shed 0 bases and J shed 7 bases, with 12 bases lying between them. In germline, CDR1 is KGHSH, CDR2 LQKENI. CDR3 length equals 15 residues. CDR3 sequence: CASSPPTGQGEKLFF. DNA for the CDR3: TGTGCCAGCTCACCACCGACAGGTCAAGGTGAAAAACTGTTTTTT.

This clone has more than one count but fewer than ten. The V gene is TRBV6-4, the J gene TRBJ2-1, with 13 bases identical to TRBD2. V gave up 0 bases and J gave up 7 bases; unmatched junction bases: 12. The CDR3 extends over 19 amino acids. Germline V lookup: CDR1 MRHNA, CDR2 SNTAGT. CDR3 DNA: TGTGCCAGCAGTGACTCCGGACTAGCGGGAGTTGTTCTCCCAAATGAGCAGTTCTTC. It encodes CASSDSGLAGVVLPNEQFF.

Only one count was recorded for this clone. The CDR3 DNA is TGTGCCAGTAAACCTAGCGGGACTCCTGGGATCAATGAGCAGTTCTTC. This gives the protein CASKPSGTPGINEQFF. The V and J genes are TRBV19 and TRBJ2-1, with 9 bases lining up with TRBD2. Germline V gives CDR1 LNHDA, CDR2 SQIVND (reference sequence). This CDR3 has 16 amino acids. V trimming: 7 bases; J trimming: 6 bases; junction bases outside the gene matches: 13.

The chain has TRBV6-5 and TRBJ1-4, with D possibly matching TRBD1 (6 bases). Looked up from germline, CDR1 is MNHEY and CDR2 is SVGAGI. There are 16 residues in the CDR3. V lost 0 bases and J lost 3, with 11 bases in between. This CDR3 reads CASSYSKGVPNEKLFF. Written as DNA, the CDR3 is TGTGCCAGCAGTTACTCGAAGGGGGTGCCTAATGAAAAACTGTTTTTT.

The rearrangement uses TRBV6-5 and TRBJ2-1; 9 nucleotides line up with TRBD1. Trimming cost V 2 bases and J 6 bases; bases outside gene matches: 5. Germline CDR1 is MNHEY and CDR2 is SVGAGI. The CDR3 is made up of 15 amino acids. The CDR3 region has the DNA TGTGCCAGCAGTTACCGAGGACAGGGGCCCAATGAGCAGTTCTTC. As protein: CASSYRGQGPNEQFF.

A few counts support this clone. One junction end does not reproduce the germline sequence, and a read error may be involved. The genes are TRBV6-5 and TRBJ2-3; D is unresolved. The CDR3 has 15 residues. Looked up from germline, CDR1 is MNHEY and CDR2 is SVGAGI. Here the CDR3 DNA reads TGTGCCAGCGCCGGGTTTGCAAGTCCTCAAGTCAAACCCGTTTTT. Translating gives CASAGFASPQVKPVF.

A note on this clone: A junction end diverges from the germline sequence, so it may reflect a read error. CDR3 nucleotide sequence: TGTGCCAGCTCACCAGTCAAAAACCCGGGGTCGTTGGATTTT. It encodes CASSPVKNPGSLDF. The chain carries TRBV18 and TRBJ2-3; tentative D call: TRBD2 (5 bases). The CDR3 length is 14 residues. Germline V CDR1 and CDR2: KGHSH, LQKENI.

The chain couples TRBV30 to TRBJ2-7; possible D gene TRBD1, 5 bases. The V gene's germline CDR1 is GTSNPN and CDR2 SVGIG (reference sequence). Deletions cut 4 bases from V and 6 bases from J, with 10 bases between. This CDR3 region has 11 residues. CDR3: CAWTTDTEQYF. In DNA form, the CDR3 reads TGTGCCTGGACGACAGACACCGAGCAGTACTTC. The variable domain in full, with the rest retrieved from reference TRBV30 and TRBJ2-7, is SQTIHQWPATLVQPVGSPLSLECTVEGTSNPNLYWYRQAAGRGLQLLFYSVGIGQISSEVPQNLSASRPQDRQFILSSKKLLLSDSGFYLCAWTTDTEQYFGPGTRLTVT.

This chain uses TRBV5-8 with TRBJ1-1, with D possibly matching TRBD1 (5 bases). The V end was cut by 2 bases, the J end by 3 bases, with 8 bases between. The CDR3 spans 13 residues. Germline V lookup: CDR1 SGHTS, CDR2 YDEGEE. This CDR3 is CASSFFRDTEAFF. The DNA of the CDR3 is TGTGCCAGCAGCTTCTTCAGGGACACTGAAGCTTTCTTT. The variable domain in full, completed from reference TRBV5-8 and TRBJ1-1, reads EAGVTQSPTHLIKTRGQQATLRCSPISGHTSVYWYQQALGLGLQFLLWYDEGEERNRGNFPPRFSGRQFPNYSSELNVNALELEDSALYLCASSFFRDTEAFFGQGTRLTVV.

The chain links TRBV29-1 to TRBJ2-1; 10 nucleotides line up with TRBD2. V shed 3 bases, J shed 6 bases, and the junction held 5 bases outside the gene matches. The length of the CDR3 is 14 residues. Germline V gene data show CDR1 as SQVTM and CDR2 as ANQGSEA. The CDR3 sequence: CSVDQREGVNEQFF. CDR3 coding DNA: TGCAGCGTTGATCAGCGGGAGGGGGTCAATGAGCAGTTCTTC.

The chain has TRBV5-5 and TRBJ2-3; D unclear. This CDR3 region has 12 residues. V lost 3 bases, J lost 2 bases, and 4 bases lay in between. Looked up from germline, CDR1 is SGHKS and CDR2 is YYEKEE (reference sequence). The CDR3 sequence: CASSSYTDTQYF. CDR3 bases: TGTGCCAGCAGCTCCTACACAGATACGCAGTATTTT.

The V and J genes are TRBV4-1 and TRBJ2-7; 10 nucleotides match TRBD2. The germline V gene has CDR1 MGHRA and CDR2 YSYEKL. This CDR3 comprises 17 residues. After removal of 1 base from V and 3 bases from J, the junction contained 9 bases not matched to a gene. This CDR3 reads CASSQGAASGGYYEQYF. The CDR3, as DNA: TGCGCCAGCAGCCAAGGGGCCGCTAGCGGGGGATACTACGAGCAGTACTTC.

The chain has TRBV7-9 and TRBJ2-3; D might be TRBD2 (7 bases). Looked up from germline, CDR1 is SEHNR and CDR2 is FQNEAQ (reference sequence). The CDR3 runs to 15 residues. V lost 5 bases and J 5 bases, leaving 17 bases between the germline ends. This chain's CDR3 is CASSRGRELIDTQYF. As DNA, the CDR3 is TGTGCCAGCAGCCGGGGGCGGGAGCTAATAGATACGCAGTATTTT.

CDR3 residues: CASSEAQAGGWAGGNEQYF. CDR3 DNA sequence: TGTGCCAGCAGTGAAGCTCAGGCCGGAGGGTGGGCGGGCGGCAACGAGCAGTACTTC. The chain carries TRBV2 and TRBJ2-7; D may be TRBD2 (6 bases). The CDR3 is made up of 19 amino acids. Germline CDR1 is SNHLY and CDR2 is FYNNEI. Trimming removed 0 bases at V and 5 bases at J, with 26 bases between.

The gene calls are TRBV5-1 and TRBJ2-3; D is unresolved. The ends were cut back, 2 bases at V and 2 bases at J, with 6 bases in the middle. Germline loops: CDR1 SGHRS, CDR2 YFSETQ. The CDR3 is made up of 13 amino acids. The CDR3 sequence: CASSFGNTDTQYF. The CDR3 DNA follows: TGCGCCAGCAGCTTTGGCAACACAGATACGCAGTATTTT.

The CDR3 region has the DNA TGTGCCAGCAGCCGTACCGGAACACCGGAGGATACGCAGTATTTT. This gives the protein CASSRTGTPEDTQYF. This chain connects TRBV7-9 to TRBJ2-3; D unclear. The V end lost 5 bases, the J end lost 6 bases, and 18 bases lay between the germline ends. Germline CDR1 SEHNR, CDR2 FQNEAQ (reference sequence). The CDR3 extends over 15 amino acids.